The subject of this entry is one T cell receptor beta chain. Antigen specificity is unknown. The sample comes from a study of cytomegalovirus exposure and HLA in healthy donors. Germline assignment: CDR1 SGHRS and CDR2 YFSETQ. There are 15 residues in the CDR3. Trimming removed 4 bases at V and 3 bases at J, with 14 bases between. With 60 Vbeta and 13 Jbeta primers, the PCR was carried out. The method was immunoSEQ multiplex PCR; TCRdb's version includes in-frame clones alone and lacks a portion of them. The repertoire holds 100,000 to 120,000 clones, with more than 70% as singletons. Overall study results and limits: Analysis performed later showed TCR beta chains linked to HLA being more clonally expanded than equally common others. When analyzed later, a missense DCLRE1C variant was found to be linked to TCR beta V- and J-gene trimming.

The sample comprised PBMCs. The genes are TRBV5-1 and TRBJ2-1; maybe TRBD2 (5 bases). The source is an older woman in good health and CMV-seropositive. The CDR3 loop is CASSLDLGDYNEQFF. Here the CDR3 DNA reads TGCGCCAGCAGCCTGGACCTCGGGGACTACAATGAGCAGTTCTTC.